The rows below give T cell receptor beta chains drawn from one sample of a study of OX40 agonist ivuxolimab in advanced cancers. Only in-frame clones appear in the TCRdb table, and some are missing; sequencing was by immunoSEQ multiplex PCR. The sample gives roughly 89,000 clones, approximately 90% of which show up once; 7.4% is in the top ten. The sequencing here drew on CD4+ or CD8+ T cells sorted from blood, taken in a trial of the OX40 agonist ivuxolimab. All receptors derive from an adult with an advanced solid tumor such as melanoma, head and neck, liver or kidney cancer. The conserved cysteine and the conserved F or W are not part of the CDR3 here. Each record gives: D gene, V gene, CDR3 protein. The D gene is left open where the match is weak.

NA,TRBV7-9,ASSSGETQY
TRBD1,TRBV29-1,SVPGQGNTEAF
NA,TRBV19,ASSNSIGVNTIY
NA,TRBV28,ASRGYNEQF
TRBD1,TRBV14,ASSQDYLSDRVGTEAF
NA,TRBV6-5,ASSYLGSYNEQF
TRBD1,TRBV5-8,ASSFGTGVYSNQPQH
NA,TRBV27,ASSSTGSYEQY
NA,TRBV11-2,ASSSTPGDTEAF
NA,TRBV27,ASSENRVEF
TRBD1,TRBV5-6,ASSLPAYRTGPSSYEQY
NA,TRBV5-1,ASSTTSSYNEQF
TRBD2,TRBV6-4,ASSATGGPTDTQY
NA,TRBV5-1,ASSLANEQY
TRBD1,TRBV2,ASSGRRGRQETQY
TRBD1,TRBV7-9,ASSASTGVRDYGYT
TRBD1,TRBV7-9,ASNNRDRGMVEQF
NA,TRBV9,ASSRQNQAYSGNTIY
NA,TRBV29-1,SVETGRMNTEAF
NA,TRBV6-6,ASSYLRSSSGNTIY
NA,TRBV30,LPQPPTTEGGYEKLF
NA,TRBV10-2,ASSESHWGNEQF
NA,TRBV6-6,ASSFRGDYGYT
NA,TRBV6-5,ASSYGQDYYGYT
NA,TRBV25-1,ASSESRGAGELF
TRBD2,TRBV5-4,ASSLRLAEETQY
NA,TRBV6-6,ASSFLTGVYEQY
NA,TRBV27,ASSLINEKLF
NA,TRBV7-9,ASILGGRWETGELF
NA,TRBV6-6,ASSYSGSWDQPQH
TRBD1,TRBV14,ASSQYGQGWFYEQF
NA,TRBV11-2,ASSLDRDSGAGGYT
NA,TRBV4-1,ASSHLGLVEQY
TRBD2,TRBV18,ASSPPAVREESYEQY
TRBD1,TRBV14,ASSWGQGALGYT
NA,TRBV6-6,ASSYARGSNQPQH
TRBD1,TRBV7-9,ASSTGQGSHEQY